The T cell receptor (beta chain) under discussion was sequenced for a study of blood T cell repertoires in COVID-19. Across the study: Samples representing acute and convalescent COVID-19 were sourced from the United States, Italy and Spain.

Authors' data handling: The authors estimated nucleated cell counts from reference gene primer amplification. This table comes from immunoSEQ multiplex PCR, and its TCRdb copy is limited to in-frame clones, with some not included. That table gives V, J and clone size, and the DNA gave D and trimming. Of 100,000 or so clones listed, 85% to 90% are singletons. Germline V lookup: CDR1 KGHSH, CDR2 LQKENI. The CDR3 contains 14 residues. The J segment lost 3 bases and the V segment lost 6 bases, leaving 3 bases of the junction unmatched. This TCR was recovered from a human donor in a cohort sampled during active COVID-19. This rearrangement joins TRBV18 to TRBJ2-7, with TRBD2 matching over 12 bases. Sequenced: peripheral blood. For the CDR3, the DNA is TGTGCCAGCTCTCTGACTAGCGGGAGCTACGAGCAGTACTTC. This gives the protein CASSLTSGSYEQYF.